This TCR beta chain was sequenced in a study of cytomegalovirus exposure and HLA in healthy donors. Findings and caveats of the study: The authors reported that TCR beta sequences could predict HLA-A and HLA-B alleles. These predictions were accurate for most subjects in the first cohort. The study labeled 150 to 200 TCR beta chains cytomegalovirus-associated. Several of the most significant clusters appeared linked to common viral pathogens, based on a later analysis.

With 60 Vbeta and 13 Jbeta primers, the PCR was carried out. Measured with immunoSEQ multiplex PCR; TCRdb has only the in-frame clones, and not every one. The sample lists under 150,000 clones; about 82% were seen once. Germline V lookup: CDR1 MNHEY, CDR2 SMNVEV (reference sequence). The V gene end was trimmed by 6 bases and the J gene end by 2 bases; junction bases not matched to a gene: 10. This CDR3 is built from 15 residues. Details on this clone: Its target is unknown.

The sample was PBMCs. This rearrangement joins TRBV27 to TRBJ2-7; 7 nucleotides line up with TRBD1. The sequence derives from a boy younger than 18 in good health and CMV-seronegative. The CDR3 loop is CASSPSGTAAYEQYF. CDR3 in DNA: TGTGCCAGCAGCCCCTCCGGGACAGCCGCCTACGAGCAGTACTTC.